This TCR beta chain is drawn from a study of T cells expressing NK-cell markers. Study overall: Researchers got TCR beta repertoires out of sorted CD3+CD56+NKG2C+, CD3+CD56+NKG2C- and CD3+CD56-NKG2C+ T cells. Study-level points and caveats: HCMV specificity was not established for the expanded NKG2C+ T cell clones. These same clonotypes (in several donors) also led the CD3+CD56-NKG2C+ fraction. The contribution of dominant NKG2C+ clonotypes to CD8+ T cells in more than five donors was 1.0-7.0%.

TCRdb derives one entry per CDR3 protein from the 5' RACE reads, leaving out DNA. The specimen's table records about 550,000 distinct CDR3 sequences. On this clonotype itself: Its antigen is not identified.

The sequence came from a man younger than 35 in good health. The material sequenced was blood T cells: a sorted CD56 or NKG2C T cell subset, CD4+ or CD8+ T cells, or bulk PBMC T cells (not recorded which).

CDR3 loop: CASEGPRGTGQETQYF. The chain employs TRBV6-1 and TRBJ2-5; absent DNA, TCRdb's TRBD1 call cannot be checked. This CDR3 is 16 amino acids long. Germline lookup yields CDR1 MNHNS and CDR2 SASEGT.